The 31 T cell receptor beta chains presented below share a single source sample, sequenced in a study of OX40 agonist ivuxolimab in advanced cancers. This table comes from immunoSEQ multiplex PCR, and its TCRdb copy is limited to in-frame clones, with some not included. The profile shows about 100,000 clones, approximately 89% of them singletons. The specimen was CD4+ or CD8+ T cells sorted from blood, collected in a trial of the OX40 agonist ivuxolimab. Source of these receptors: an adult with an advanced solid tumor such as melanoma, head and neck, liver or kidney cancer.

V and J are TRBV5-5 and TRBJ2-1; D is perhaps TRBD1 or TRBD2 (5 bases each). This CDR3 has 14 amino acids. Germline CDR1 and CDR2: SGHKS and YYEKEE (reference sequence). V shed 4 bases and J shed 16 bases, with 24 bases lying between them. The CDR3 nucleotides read TGTGCCAGCAGCCTACCTGGGGGTAGCTTTTTTCCCTTCTTC. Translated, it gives CASSLPGGSFFPFF.

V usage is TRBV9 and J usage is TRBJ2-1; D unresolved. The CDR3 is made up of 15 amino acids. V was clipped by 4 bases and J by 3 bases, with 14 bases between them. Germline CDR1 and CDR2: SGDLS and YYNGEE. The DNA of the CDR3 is TGTGCCAGCAGCTCCTCCGGAACGCACTACAATGAGCAGTTCTTC. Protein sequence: CASSSSGTHYNEQFF.

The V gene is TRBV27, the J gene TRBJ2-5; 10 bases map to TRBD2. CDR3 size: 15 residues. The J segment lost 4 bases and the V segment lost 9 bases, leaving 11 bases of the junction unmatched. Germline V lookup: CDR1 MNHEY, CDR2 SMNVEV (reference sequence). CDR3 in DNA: TGTGCCAGTTCCGGGGCTAGCGGGAGTAGAGAGACCCAGTACTTC. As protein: CASSGASGSRETQYF.

CDR3 bases: TGTGCCAGCAGCGTAGGACTAGCGGGAGGCCTCTCCTACGAGCAGTACTTC. Translation gives CASSVGLAGGLSYEQYF. The genes are TRBV7-9 and TRBJ2-7; 14 bases match TRBD2. Germline CDR1 is SEHNR and CDR2 is FQNEAQ (reference sequence). CDR3 length equals 17 residues. With 5 bases clipped from V and 0 bases from J, the junction kept 6 bases outside the gene matches.

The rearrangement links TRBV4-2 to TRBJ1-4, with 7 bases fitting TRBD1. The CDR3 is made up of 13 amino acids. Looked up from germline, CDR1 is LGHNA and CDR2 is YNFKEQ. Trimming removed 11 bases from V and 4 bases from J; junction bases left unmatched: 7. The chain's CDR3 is CAAGGTDNEKLFF. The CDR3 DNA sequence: TGTGCCGCCGGGGGGACAGATAATGAAAAACTGTTTTTT.

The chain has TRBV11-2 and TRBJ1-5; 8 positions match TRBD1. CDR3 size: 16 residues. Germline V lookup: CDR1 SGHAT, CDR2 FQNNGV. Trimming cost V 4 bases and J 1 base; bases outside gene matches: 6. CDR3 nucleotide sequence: TGTGCCAGCAGCTCATACCGGACAGGGAGCAATCAGCCCCAGCATTTT. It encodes CASSSYRTGSNQPQHF.

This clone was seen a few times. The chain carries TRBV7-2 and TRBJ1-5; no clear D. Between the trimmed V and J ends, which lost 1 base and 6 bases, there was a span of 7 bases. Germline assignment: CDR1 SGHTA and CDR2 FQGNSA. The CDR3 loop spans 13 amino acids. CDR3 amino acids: CASSLGTSQPQHF. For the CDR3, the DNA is TGTGCCAGCAGCTTAGGGACGAGTCAGCCCCAGCATTTT. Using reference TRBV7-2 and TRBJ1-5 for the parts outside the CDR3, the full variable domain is GAGVSQSPSNKVTEKGKDVELRCDPISGHTALYWYRQSLGQGLEFLIYFQGNSAPDKSGLPSDRFSAERTGGSVSTLTIQRTQQEDSAVYLCASSLGTSQPQHFGDGTRLSIL.

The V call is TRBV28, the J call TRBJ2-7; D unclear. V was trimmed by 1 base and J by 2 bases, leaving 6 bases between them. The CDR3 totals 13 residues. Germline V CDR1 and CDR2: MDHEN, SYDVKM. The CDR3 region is CASSLFRAYEQYF. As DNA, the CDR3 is TGTGCCAGCAGTTTATTTAGGGCCTACGAGCAGTACTTC.

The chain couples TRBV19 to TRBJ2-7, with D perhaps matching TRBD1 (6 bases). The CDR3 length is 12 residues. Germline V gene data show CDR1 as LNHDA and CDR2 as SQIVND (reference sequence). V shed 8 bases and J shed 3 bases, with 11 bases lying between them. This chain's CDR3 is CASGPQGYEQYF. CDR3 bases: TGTGCCAGTGGGCCACAGGGCTACGAGCAGTACTTC.

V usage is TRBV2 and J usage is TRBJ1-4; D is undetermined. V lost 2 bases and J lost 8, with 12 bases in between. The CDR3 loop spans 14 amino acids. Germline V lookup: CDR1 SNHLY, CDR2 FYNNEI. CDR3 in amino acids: CASSEWTVDEKLFF. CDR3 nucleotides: TGTGCCAGCAGTGAATGGACGGTAGACGAAAAACTGTTTTTT.

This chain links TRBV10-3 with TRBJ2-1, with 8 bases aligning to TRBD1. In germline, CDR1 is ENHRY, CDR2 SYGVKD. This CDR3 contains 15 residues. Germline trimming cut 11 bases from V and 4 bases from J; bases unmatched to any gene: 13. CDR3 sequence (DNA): TGTGCCGCTCGACAGGGACAGGAACCTTACAATGAGCAGTTCTTC. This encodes CAARQGQEPYNEQFF.

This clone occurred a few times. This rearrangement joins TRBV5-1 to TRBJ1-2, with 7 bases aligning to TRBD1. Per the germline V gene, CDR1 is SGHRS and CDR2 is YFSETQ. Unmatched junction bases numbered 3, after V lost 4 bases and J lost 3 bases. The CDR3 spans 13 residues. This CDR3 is CASSRDSYYGYTF. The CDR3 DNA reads TGCGCCAGCAGCCGGGACAGCTACTATGGCTACACCTTC.

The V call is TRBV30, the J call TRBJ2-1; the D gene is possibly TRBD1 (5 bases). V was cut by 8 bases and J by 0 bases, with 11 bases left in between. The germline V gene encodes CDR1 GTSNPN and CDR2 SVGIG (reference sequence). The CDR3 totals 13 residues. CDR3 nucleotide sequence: TGTGCCCGAGACAGTAGCTCCTACAATGAGCAGTTCTTC. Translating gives CARDSSSYNEQFF. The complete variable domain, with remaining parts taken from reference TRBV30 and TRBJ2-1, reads SQTIHQWPATLVQPVGSPLSLECTVEGTSNPNLYWYRQAAGRGLQLLFYSVGIGQISSEVPQNLSASRPQDRQFILSSKKLLLSDSGFYLCARDSSSYNEQFFGPGTRLTVL.

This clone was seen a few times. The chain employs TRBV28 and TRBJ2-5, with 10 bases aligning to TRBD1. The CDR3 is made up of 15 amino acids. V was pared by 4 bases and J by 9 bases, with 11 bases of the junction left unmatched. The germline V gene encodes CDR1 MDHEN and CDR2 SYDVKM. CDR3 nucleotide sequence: TGTGCCAGCAGTTCAAGCGGGACAGGGGTGGTGCCCCAGTACTTC. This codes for CASSSSGTGVVPQYF.

For the CDR3, the DNA is TGCGCCAGCAGCACCGTGACGGGAGTTCAAGATACGCAGTATTTT. It translates to CASSTVTGVQDTQYF. The V call is TRBV5-1, the J call TRBJ2-3; D perhaps matches TRBD2 (6 bases). The ends were cut back, 4 bases at V and 5 bases at J, with 17 bases in the middle. CDR1 and CDR2 from the germline V gene are SGHRS and YFSETQ. The length of the CDR3 is 15 residues.

The CDR3 nucleotides are TGTGCCAGCAGCTCGACCTCGGACAGCAACTATGGCTACACCTTC. It translates to CASSSTSDSNYGYTF. The chain combines TRBV11-2 with TRBJ1-2; maybe TRBD1 (6 bases). Germline CDR1 and CDR2: SGHAT and FQNNGV. V dropped 4 bases and J dropped 2 bases, with 14 bases sitting between them. The CDR3 length is 15 residues. The full variable domain, with the rest looked up from reference TRBV11-2 and TRBJ1-2, is EAGVAQSPRYKIIEKRQSVAFWCNPISGHATLYWYQQILGQGPKLLIQFQNNGVVDDSQLPKDRFSAERLKGVDSTLKIQPAKLEDSAVYLCASSSTSDSNYGYTFGSGTRLTVV.

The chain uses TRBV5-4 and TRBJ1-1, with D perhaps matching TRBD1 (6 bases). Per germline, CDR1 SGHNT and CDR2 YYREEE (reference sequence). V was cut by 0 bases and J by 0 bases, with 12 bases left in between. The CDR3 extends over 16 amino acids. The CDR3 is CASSLEQGAMNTEAFF. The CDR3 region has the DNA TGTGCCAGCAGCTTGGAACAGGGAGCAATGAACACTGAAGCTTTCTTT.

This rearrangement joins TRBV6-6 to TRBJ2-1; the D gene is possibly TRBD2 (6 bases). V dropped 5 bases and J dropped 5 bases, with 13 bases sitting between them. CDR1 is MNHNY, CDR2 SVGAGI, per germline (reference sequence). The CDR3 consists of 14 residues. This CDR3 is CASSAGTANNEQFF. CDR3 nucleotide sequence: TGTGCCAGCAGTGCGGGGACGGCCAACAATGAGCAGTTCTTC.

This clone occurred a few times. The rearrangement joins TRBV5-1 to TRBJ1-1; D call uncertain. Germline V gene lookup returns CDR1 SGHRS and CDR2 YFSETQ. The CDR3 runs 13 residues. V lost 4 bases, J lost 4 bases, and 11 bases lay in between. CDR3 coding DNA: TGCGCCAGCAGCAGTCTCGATAGCACTGAAGCTTTCTTT. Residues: CASSSLDSTEAFF.

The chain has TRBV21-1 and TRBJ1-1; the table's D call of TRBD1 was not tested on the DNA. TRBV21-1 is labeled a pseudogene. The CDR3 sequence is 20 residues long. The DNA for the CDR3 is TGTGCCAGCAGAACCACACTAGAAGGACAGGGAGTAGGGATGAACACTGAAGCTTTCTTT. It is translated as CASRTTLEGQGVGMNTEAFF.

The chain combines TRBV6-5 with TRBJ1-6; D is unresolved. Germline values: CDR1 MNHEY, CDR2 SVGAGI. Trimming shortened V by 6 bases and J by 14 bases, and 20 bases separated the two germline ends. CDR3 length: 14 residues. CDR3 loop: CASSSGSPTRTLHF. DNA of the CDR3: TGTGCCAGCAGCTCCGGGTCCCCGACACGGACCCTCCACTTT.

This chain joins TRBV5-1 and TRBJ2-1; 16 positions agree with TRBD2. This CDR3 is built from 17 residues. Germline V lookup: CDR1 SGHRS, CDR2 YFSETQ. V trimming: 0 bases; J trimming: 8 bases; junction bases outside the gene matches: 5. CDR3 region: CASSLGQGLAGGYEQFF. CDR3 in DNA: TGCGCCAGCAGCTTGGGACAGGGACTAGCGGGAGGGTATGAGCAGTTCTTC.

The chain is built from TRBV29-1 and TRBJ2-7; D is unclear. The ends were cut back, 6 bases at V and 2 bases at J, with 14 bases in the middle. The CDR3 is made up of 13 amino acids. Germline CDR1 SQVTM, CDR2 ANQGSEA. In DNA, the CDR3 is TGCAGCGTCAGGAACCGCGGACCCTACGAGCAGTACTTC. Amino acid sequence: CSVRNRGPYEQYF.

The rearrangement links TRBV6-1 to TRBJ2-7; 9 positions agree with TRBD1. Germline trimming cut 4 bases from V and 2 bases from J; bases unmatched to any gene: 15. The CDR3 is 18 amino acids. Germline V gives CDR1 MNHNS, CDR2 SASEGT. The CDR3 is CASSAYGVSQGAAYEQYF. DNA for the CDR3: TGTGCCAGCAGTGCATACGGCGTCTCACAGGGGGCGGCCTACGAGCAGTACTTC.

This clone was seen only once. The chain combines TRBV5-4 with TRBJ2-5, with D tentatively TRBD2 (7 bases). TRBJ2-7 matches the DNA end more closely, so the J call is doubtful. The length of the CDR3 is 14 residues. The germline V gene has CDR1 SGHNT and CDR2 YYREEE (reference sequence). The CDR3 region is CASSRGGEGGEQYF. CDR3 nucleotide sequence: TGTGCCAGCAGTAGGGGGGGAGAAGGCGGCGAGCAGTACTTC.

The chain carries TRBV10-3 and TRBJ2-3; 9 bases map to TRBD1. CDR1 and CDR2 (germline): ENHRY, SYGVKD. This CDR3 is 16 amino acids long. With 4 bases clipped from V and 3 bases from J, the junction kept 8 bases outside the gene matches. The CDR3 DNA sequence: TGTGCCATCAGTGGATCCGGGACAGGGTCGACAGATACGCAGTATTTT. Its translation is CAISGSGTGSTDTQYF.

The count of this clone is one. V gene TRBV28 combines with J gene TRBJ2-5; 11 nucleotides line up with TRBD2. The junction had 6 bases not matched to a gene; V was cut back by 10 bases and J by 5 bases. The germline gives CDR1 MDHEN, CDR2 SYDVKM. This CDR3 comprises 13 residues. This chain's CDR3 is CANRLAGSETQYF. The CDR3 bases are TGTGCCAACAGACTAGCGGGGAGTGAGACCCAGTACTTC.

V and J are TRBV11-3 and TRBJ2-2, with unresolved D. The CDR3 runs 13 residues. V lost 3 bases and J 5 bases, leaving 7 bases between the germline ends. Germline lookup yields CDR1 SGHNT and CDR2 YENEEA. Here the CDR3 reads CASSFEQTGELFF. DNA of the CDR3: TGTGCCAGCAGCTTCGAACAAACCGGGGAGCTGTTTTTT.

The CDR3: CASSLGQQNTEAFF. CDR3 nucleotide sequence: TGTGCCAGCAGCTTGGGTCAACAGAACACTGAAGCTTTCTTT. This chain uses TRBV7-9 with TRBJ1-1; no reliable D call. From germline, CDR1 is SEHNR and CDR2 FQNEAQ (reference sequence). The CDR3 runs 14 residues. V was trimmed by 3 bases and J by 1 base, leaving 9 bases between them.

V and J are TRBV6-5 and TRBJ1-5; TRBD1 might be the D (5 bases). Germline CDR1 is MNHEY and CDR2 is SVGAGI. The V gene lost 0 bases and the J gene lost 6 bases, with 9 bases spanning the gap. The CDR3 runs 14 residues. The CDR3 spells CASSYSRGGQPQHF. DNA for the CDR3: TGTGCCAGCAGTTACTCGAGGGGAGGTCAGCCCCAGCATTTT.

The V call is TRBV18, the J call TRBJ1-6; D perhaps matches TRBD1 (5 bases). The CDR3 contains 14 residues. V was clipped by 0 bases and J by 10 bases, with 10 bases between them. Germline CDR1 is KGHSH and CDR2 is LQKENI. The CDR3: CASSPPGLNSPLHF. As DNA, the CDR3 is TGTGCCAGCTCACCACCGGGACTAAACTCACCCCTCCACTTT.